Shown below are 32 T cell receptor beta chains from a single sample sequenced in a study of T-cell memory formation after mild COVID-19 (dated by TCRdb to the early 2020s). The library was made by 5' RACE. Sequencing relied on an Illumina NovaSeq 6000. In TCRdb, the public reads were trimmed at Q25 with fastp and aligned with MiXCR, with productive beta chains retained. A single entry per CDR3 protein holds the most common genes and DNA from its merged rows. The table for this sample lists about 420,000 distinct CDR3 sequences; 20% to 30% of them were counted only once. Roughly 13% of the sample comes from the top ten. The sequenced material came from PBMCs or a T cell subset sorted from them (not recorded which). The receptor set was obtained from an adult woman who had mild COVID-19 (a few samples of this study predate the infection). The sample titles of this study are shuffled in the database, so cell type and time point are left out; the donor was told from shared clones.

This clonotype was seen ten or more times. V and J are TRBV29-1 and TRBJ1-2; D possibly corresponds to TRBD1 (5 bases). V was shortened by 2 bases and J by 2 bases, with 6 bases between the two germline ends. Germline V CDR1 and CDR2: SQVTM, ANQGSEA. The length of the CDR3 is 12 residues. The CDR3 nucleotides read TGCAGCGTTGAATGGGGGAACTATGGCTACACCTTC. This translates into CSVEWGNYGYTF.

Written as DNA, the CDR3 is TGTGCCAGCAGCCAGGGGGTGACCAATCAGCCCCAGCATTTT. Translating gives CASSQGVTNQPQHF. This chain joins TRBV3-1 and TRBJ1-5; a weak D match, TRBD1 (5 bases). The CDR3 spans 14 residues. Trimming pared 3 bases from V and 3 bases from J, leaving 9 bases between. Germline V CDR1 and CDR2: LGHDT, YNNKEL (reference sequence).

This clonotype was counted a few times. The rearrangement uses TRBV5-1 and TRBJ2-3, with TRBD2 matching 8 bases. Unmatched junction bases numbered 5, after V lost 3 bases and J lost 2 bases. Germline values: CDR1 SGHRS, CDR2 YFSETQ. The CDR3 length is 15 residues. In nucleotides, the CDR3 is TGCGCCAGCAGCTCCGGACTAGCCCCCACAGATACGCAGTATTTT. Protein product: CASSSGLAPTDTQYF.

This clonotype turned up a few times. The chain uses TRBV5-1 and TRBJ2-1; 7 nucleotides line up with TRBD1. In germline, CDR1 is SGHRS, CDR2 YFSETQ. Trimming removed 3 bases from V and 7 bases from J; junction bases left unmatched: 10. The CDR3 has 15 amino acids. CDR3 sequence: CASSWGQIQWNEQFF. CDR3 bases: TGCGCCAGCAGCTGGGGACAGATCCAATGGAATGAGCAGTTCTTC.

This clonotype was seen a handful of times. The chain joins TRBV5-1 to TRBJ2-1, with 8 bases fitting TRBD1. The V gene end was trimmed by 5 bases and the J gene end by 15 bases; junction bases not matched to a gene: 7. The CDR3 is made up of 11 amino acids. The germline CDR1 and CDR2 sequences are SGHRS and YFSETQ. CDR3 sequence: CASRTGAHLFF. CDR3 bases: TGCGCCAGCAGGACAGGGGCCCATTTGTTCTTC. Together with reference TRBV5-1 and TRBJ2-1, the CDR3 gives the full variable domain: KAGVTQTPRYLIKTRGQQVTLSCSPISGHRSVSWYQQTPGQGLQFLFEYFSETQRNKGNFPGRFSGRQFSNSRSEMNVSTLELGDSALYLCASRTGAHLFFGPGTRLTVL.

This clonotype was seen more than once but under ten times. The chain recombines TRBV4-1 with TRBJ2-2; D gene uncertain. V was shortened by 0 bases and J by 0 bases, with 14 bases between the two germline ends. Germline V lookup: CDR1 MGHRA, CDR2 YSYEKL. The CDR3 length is 18 residues. In nucleotides, the CDR3 is TGCGCCAGCAGCCAAGATGCCCGGGCTTCACCGAACACCGGGGAGCTGTTTTTT. Amino acids: CASSQDARASPNTGELFF.

This clonotype was detected a few times. This chain uses TRBV5-1 with TRBJ1-4; possibly TRBD1 for D (6 bases). The CDR3 loop spans 15 amino acids. The germline V gene encodes CDR1 SGHRS and CDR2 YFSETQ. Trimming removed 5 bases from V and 0 bases from J, with 11 bases in between. CDR3 protein: CASRPGQTTNEKLFF. The CDR3 region has the DNA TGCGCCAGCAGGCCCGGACAGACAACTAATGAAAAACTGTTTTTT.

This clonotype was seen a few times. The rearrangement links TRBV27 to TRBJ1-4; perhaps TRBD1 as D (5 bases). The CDR3 is 17 amino acids. The V end was cut by 5 bases, the J end by 6 bases, with 22 bases between. Germline CDR1 is MNHEY and CDR2 is SMNVEV (reference sequence). CDR3 sequence: CASSRRGWGRTDEKLFF. The CDR3 region has the DNA TGTGCCAGCAGTCGCCGGGGTTGGGGCCGAACGGATGAAAAACTGTTTTTT.

This clonotype appeared a few times. For the CDR3, the DNA is TGTGCCACCAGTGATTTTGACACCTCCTATGGCTACACCTTC. It translates to CATSDFDTSYGYTF. The chain links TRBV24-1 to TRBJ1-2, with unresolved D. Trimming removed 1 base at V and 4 bases at J, with 9 bases between. This CDR3 has 14 amino acids. CDR1 and CDR2 from the germline V gene are KGHDR and SFDVKD.

The gene calls are TRBV24-1 and TRBJ1-2; perhaps TRBD1 as D (6 bases). The CDR3 is made up of 16 amino acids. The germline gives CDR1 KGHDR, CDR2 SFDVKD. V lost 3 bases to trimming and J lost 4 bases, with 17 bases between them. CDR3 residues: CATSDPGQPGGYGYTF. CDR3 DNA sequence: TGTGCCACCAGTGATCCTGGACAGCCCGGGGGCTATGGCTACACCTTC.

This clonotype was seen a handful of times. The J gene is TRBJ1-2, the V gene TRBV9, with 7 bases fitting TRBD1. V lost 0 bases to trimming and J lost 3 bases; unmatched junction nucleotides: 8. Germline CDR1 SGDLS, CDR2 YYNGEE. The CDR3 contains 16 residues. The CDR3 DNA sequence: TGTGCCAGCAGCGTAGGACAGGGCCTTCGAGACTATGGCTACACCTTC. Protein: CASSVGQGLRDYGYTF.

The rearrangement links TRBV20-1 to TRBJ1-1; a possible D gene is TRBD1 (6 bases). Between the trimmed V and J ends, which lost 3 bases and 3 bases, there was a span of 17 bases. Germline values: CDR1 DFQATT, CDR2 SNEGSKA (reference sequence). The CDR3 has 15 residues. The CDR3 protein is CSARRVGAVDTEAFF. The CDR3 DNA reads TGCAGTGCTAGGAGGGTGGGGGCAGTGGACACTGAAGCTTTCTTT.

This clonotype was counted a few times. This sequence joins TRBV5-1 and TRBJ1-1; D perhaps matches TRBD1 (6 bases). From germline, CDR1 is SGHRS and CDR2 YFSETQ. The CDR3 contains 14 residues. The V end lost 7 bases, the J end lost 1 base, and 14 bases lay between the germline ends. Written as DNA, the CDR3 is TGCGCCAGCCGCAAACAGGGAACGAACACTGAAGCTTTCTTT. This sequence encodes CASRKQGTNTEAFF.

The chain uses TRBV7-3 and TRBJ2-2; 8 bases are shared with TRBD2. Unmatched junction bases numbered 2, after V lost 4 bases and J lost 4 bases. CDR3 length: 14 amino acids. In germline, CDR1 is SGHTA, CDR2 FQGTGA. This CDR3 is CASSSAGGTGELFF. The CDR3 nucleotides read TGTGCCAGCAGCTCCGCGGGGGGCACCGGGGAGCTGTTTTTT.

This clonotype was detected a few times. This chain connects TRBV11-2 to TRBJ1-5; D gene uncertain. Germline V gene data show CDR1 as SGHAT and CDR2 as FQNNGV. The CDR3 has 13 amino acids. Deletions cut 1 base from V and 4 bases from J, with 5 bases between. The CDR3, as DNA: TGTGCCAGCAGCTTAGTAAGGAATCAGCCCCAGCATTTT. Amino acids: CASSLVRNQPQHF. Based on the CDR3 plus reference TRBV11-2 and TRBJ1-5, the full variable domain is EAGVAQSPRYKIIEKRQSVAFWCNPISGHATLYWYQQILGQGPKLLIQFQNNGVVDDSQLPKDRFSAERLKGVDSTLKIQPAKLEDSAVYLCASSLVRNQPQHFGDGTRLSIL.

The CDR3 DNA follows: TGTGCCAGCAGTTATATAGTTAGCGATACGCAGTATTTT. It specifies CASSYIVSDTQYF. The V gene is TRBV2, the J gene TRBJ2-3, with D unclear. This CDR3 has 13 amino acids. V lost 5 bases, J lost 6 bases, and 12 bases lay in between. CDR1 is SNHLY, CDR2 FYNNEI, per germline.

The J gene is TRBJ1-4, the V gene TRBV5-1; D is uncertain. Looked up from germline, CDR1 is SGHRS and CDR2 is YFSETQ. This CDR3 comprises 14 residues. V was cut by 3 bases and J by 0 bases, with 6 bases left in between. The CDR3 loop is CASSSLSTNEKLFF. Written as DNA, the CDR3 is TGCGCCAGCAGCTCTCTGTCAACTAATGAAAAACTGTTTTTT.

The sample holds many counts of this clonotype. The chain uses TRBV6-5 and TRBJ2-7; 11 bases line up with TRBD2. This CDR3 is built from 13 residues. Unmatched junction bases numbered 3, after V lost 5 bases and J lost 6 bases. The germline V gene has CDR1 MNHEY and CDR2 SVGAGI. Here the CDR3 reads CASSPGTSGEQYF. Written as DNA, the CDR3 is TGTGCCAGCAGTCCCGGGACTAGCGGCGAGCAGTACTTC.

The V call is TRBV30, the J call TRBJ2-1; possible D gene TRBD2, 5 bases. The CDR3 has 10 amino acids. Germline V CDR1 and CDR2: GTSNPN, SVGIG (reference sequence). Between the trimmed V and J ends, which lost 2 bases and 15 bases, there was a span of 11 bases. The CDR3 DNA reads as TGTGCCTGGAGTCCCGGGATCGGGTTCTTC. It translates to CAWSPGIGFF. The whole variable domain, filled in from reference TRBV30 and TRBJ2-1, reads SQTIHQWPATLVQPVGSPLSLECTVEGTSNPNLYWYRQAAGRGLQLLFYSVGIGQISSEVPQNLSASRPQDRQFILSSKKLLLSDSGFYLCAWSPGIGFFGPGTRLTVL.

This clonotype has more than one count but fewer than ten. This chain connects TRBV10-3 to TRBJ2-7, with 7 bases fitting TRBD2. Germline CDR1 ENHRY, CDR2 SYGVKD. The CDR3 runs to 13 residues. V dropped 8 bases and J dropped 2; count of bases not matched to a gene: 6. The CDR3 DNA sequence: TGTGCCATCGGGCGGGAGCGACCCTACGAGCAGTACTTC. Its translation: CAIGRERPYEQYF.

This clonotype was seen more than once but under ten times. The chain's CDR3 is CASSEAHLNEQFF. CDR3 coding DNA: TGTGCCAGCAGTGAAGCGCACCTCAATGAGCAGTTCTTC. The V call is TRBV6-1, the J call TRBJ2-1; no firm D call. Trimming took 0 bases from V and 6 from J, leaving 6 bases between them. Germline V CDR1 and CDR2: MNHNS, SASEGT. This CDR3 has 13 residues.

In nucleotides, the CDR3 is TGCGCCAGCAGCCAAGATCTGGGACTAGCCCGGTCGGGGGATACGCAGTATTTT. Residues: CASSQDLGLARSGDTQYF. The J gene is TRBJ2-3, the V gene TRBV4-3; TRBD2 aligns across 9 bases. This CDR3 region has 18 residues. Germline CDR1 is LGHNA and CDR2 is YSLEER. Trimming took 0 bases from V and 6 from J; bases not matched to a gene: 13.

The sample holds many counts of this clonotype. V gene TRBV29-1 combines with J gene TRBJ2-3; D is possibly TRBD2 (6 bases). The CDR3 covers 16 residues. Trimming took off 5 bases at V and 0 bases at J, with 18 bases between the two ends. Germline lookup yields CDR1 SQVTM and CDR2 ANQGSEA. CDR3 sequence: CSVYSGPDSSTDTQYF. The CDR3, as DNA: TGCAGCGTTTATAGCGGACCCGATTCTAGCACAGATACGCAGTATTTT.

This clonotype was seen a few times. The CDR3 spells CASSSGLAGAGRGNEQFF. CDR3 sequence (DNA): TGTGCCAGCAGTTCCGGACTAGCGGGAGCAGGCCGTGGGAATGAGCAGTTCTTC. The rearrangement joins TRBV27 to TRBJ2-1; 13 nucleotides match TRBD2. This CDR3 region has 18 residues. Germline V gene sequence: CDR1 MNHEY, CDR2 SMNVEV (reference sequence). J gave up 7 bases and V 4 bases, and 13 bases lay outside the gene matches.

The chain carries TRBV4-1 and TRBJ2-2, with TRBD2 matching over 8 bases. Germline V CDR1 and CDR2: MGHRA, YSYEKL. The J segment lost 4 bases and the V segment lost 4 bases, leaving 11 bases of the junction unmatched. The CDR3 consists of 17 residues. CDR3 DNA sequence: TGCGCCAGCAGCCCCTTTGGCGGGGGGCCTTCCACCGGGGAGCTGTTTTTT. Its protein product is CASSPFGGGPSTGELFF.

V gene TRBV5-1 combines with J gene TRBJ2-7, with a possible D match to TRBD1 (5 bases). Between the trimmed V and J ends, which lost 0 bases and 1 base, there was a span of 11 bases. CDR3 size: 15 residues. Germline V gives CDR1 SGHRS, CDR2 YFSETQ. CDR3 bases: TGCGCCAGCAGCTTGGAGGTGGGGCCGTCCTACGAGCAGTACTTC. Its protein is CASSLEVGPSYEQYF.

This clonotype appeared a few times. The chain employs TRBV4-1 and TRBJ2-1; 9 bases align to TRBD2. The CDR3 consists of 15 residues. Trimming cost V 4 bases and J 3 bases; bases outside gene matches: 4. Germline assignment: CDR1 MGHRA and CDR2 YSYEKL. CDR3 region: CASSLETSGYNEQFF. DNA of the CDR3: TGCGCCAGCAGCCTCGAGACTAGCGGCTACAATGAGCAGTTCTTC.

CDR3 region: CASSRGLAGYQETQYF. The CDR3 region has the DNA TGCGCCAGCAGCCGCGGACTAGCGGGGTACCAAGAGACCCAGTACTTC. The chain joins TRBV4-1 to TRBJ2-5, with 12 bases aligning to TRBD2. CDR3 size: 16 residues. V lost 4 bases, J lost 0 bases, and 3 bases stayed unmatched. The germline V gene encodes CDR1 MGHRA and CDR2 YSYEKL.

V gene TRBV10-3 combines with J gene TRBJ1-2; D gene uncertain. Trimming stripped 0 bases from V and 2 bases from J, with 7 bases between. Germline V gives CDR1 ENHRY, CDR2 SYGVKD. The CDR3 has 14 amino acids. CDR3 protein: CAISESRTNYGYTF. DNA for the CDR3: TGTGCCATCAGTGAGTCAAGGACCAACTATGGCTACACCTTC.

This clonotype was picked up a small number of times. V gene TRBV5-5 combines with J gene TRBJ2-7, with D possibly being TRBD2 (6 bases). The V end lost 1 base, the J end lost 4 bases, and 18 bases lay between the germline ends. Germline assignment: CDR1 SGHKS and CDR2 YYEKEE (reference sequence). The CDR3 contains 16 residues. CDR3 sequence: CASSLLSRDSSYEQYF. In nucleotides, the CDR3 is TGTGCCAGCAGCTTGTTAAGCCGGGACTCCTCATACGAGCAGTACTTC.

The CDR3 protein is CASSPYYIQETQYF. CDR3 in DNA: TGCGCCAGCAGCCCCTACTACATTCAAGAGACCCAGTACTTC. The chain links TRBV5-1 to TRBJ2-5; D remains ambiguous. CDR3 length: 14 residues. V was shortened by 4 bases and J by 2 bases, with 12 bases between the two germline ends. Looked up from germline, CDR1 is SGHRS and CDR2 is YFSETQ.

In its sample, this clonotype was seen a few times. This sequence joins TRBV4-1 and TRBJ2-7; 11 bases map to TRBD2. Germline CDR1 is MGHRA and CDR2 is YSYEKL. V shed 3 bases, J shed 3 bases, and the junction held 4 bases outside the gene matches. The CDR3 runs to 15 residues. The CDR3 nucleotides are TGCGCCAGCAGCCATCGGACTAGCGGGTACTACGAGCAGTACTTC. Its protein is CASSHRTSGYYEQYF.